The 10 T cell receptor beta chains listed next were all sequenced from one sample in a study of T cell responses to AZD1222 COVID-19 vaccine. Profiled with immunoSEQ multiplex PCR; TCRdb holds only in-frame clones, not every one. Seen here are 100,000 or so clones, approximately 88% observed once, and the top ten hold around 2.3%. The specimen comprised peripheral blood, sampled on day 0 of AZD1222 vaccination. The source is an adult in good health.

V usage is TRBV5-1 and J usage is TRBJ1-2; the D is unclear. CDR1 is SGHRS, CDR2 YFSETQ, per germline. The V end lost 4 bases, the J end lost 5 bases, and 9 bases lay between the germline ends. The CDR3 length is 12 residues. CDR3 loop: CASSLEGYGYTF. Here the CDR3 DNA reads TGCGCCAGCAGCCTAGAAGGGTATGGCTACACCTTC.

The rearrangement uses TRBV7-9 and TRBJ1-2, with 8 bases aligning to TRBD1. Germline V gene sequence: CDR1 SEHNR, CDR2 FQNEAQ (reference sequence). This CDR3 contains 14 residues. Unmatched junction bases numbered 7, after V lost 5 bases and J lost 5 bases. In DNA form, the CDR3 reads TGTGCCAGCAGCCAAGGCGGGACAGGTTATGGCTACACCTTC. Translation: CASSQGGTGYGYTF.

The CDR3 is CASSSYGGMVLEQYF. For the CDR3, the DNA is TGTGCCAGCAGCTCCTACGGAGGAATGGTGTTAGAGCAGTACTTC. The genes are TRBV11-2 and TRBJ2-7, with D perhaps matching TRBD2 (5 bases). Germline CDR1 is SGHAT and CDR2 is FQNNGV. V dropped 4 bases and J dropped 7 bases, with 20 bases sitting between them. This CDR3 is 15 amino acids long.

The chain has TRBV7-2 and TRBJ2-7; weak D call: TRBD2 (5 bases). V lost 0 bases to trimming and J lost 2 bases, with 8 bases between them. Germline CDR1 and CDR2: SGHTA and FQGNSA. The CDR3 runs to 14 residues. CDR3 region: CASSLAGATYEQYF. The CDR3 nucleotides read TGTGCCAGCAGCTTAGCGGGAGCCACCTACGAGCAGTACTTC.

J is TRBJ2-3 and V is TRBV4-1; TRBD2 aligns across 11 bases. The CDR3 length is 18 residues. The germline CDR1 and CDR2 sequences are MGHRA and YSYEKL. After removal of 4 bases from V and 5 bases from J, the junction contained 14 bases not matched to a gene. Here the CDR3 DNA reads TGCGCCAGCAGCCCCGGGGCTAGCGGGGGGCCGCGGGGAGATACGCAGTATTTT. Encoded protein: CASSPGASGGPRGDTQYF.

The rearrangement uses TRBV7-8 and TRBJ1-4; unclear D gene. V dropped 1 base and J dropped 7 bases, with 7 bases sitting between them. Germline V gene data show CDR1 as SGHVS and CDR2 as FQNEAQ. CDR3 length: 13 residues. The chain's CDR3 is CASSLGQAEKLFF. The CDR3 DNA reads as TGTGCCAGCAGCTTAGGCCAGGCTGAAAAACTGTTTTTT.

J is TRBJ1-3 and V is TRBV27, with 9 positions matching TRBD1. The germline gives CDR1 MNHEY, CDR2 SMNVEV (reference sequence). This CDR3 has 16 amino acids. The ends lost 4 bases at V and 4 bases at J; junction bases unmatched: 8. The CDR3 DNA reads as TGTGCCAGCAGTTCTCGGACGACAGGGGGAGGAAACACCATATATTTT. This sequence encodes CASSSRTTGGGNTIYF.

The J gene is TRBJ1-1, the V gene TRBV9, with D possibly matching TRBD1 (6 bases). V was trimmed by 3 bases and J by 7 bases, leaving 10 bases between them. In germline, CDR1 is SGDLS, CDR2 YYNGEE. The CDR3 runs to 12 residues. The CDR3 nucleotides read TGTGCCAGCAGCGCACAGGGAGGTGAAGCTTTCTTT. Encoded protein: CASSAQGGEAFF.

The chain recombines TRBV6-4 with TRBJ2-3, with 10 bases identical to TRBD2. This CDR3 is built from 17 residues. Germline V gene data show CDR1 as MRHNA and CDR2 as SNTAGT. V lost 5 bases, J lost 6 bases, and 14 bases stayed unmatched. CDR3 DNA: TGTGCCAGCAGTCCCACGCCCGCTAGCGGGGGTCGGGATACGCAGTATTTT. It is translated as CASSPTPASGGRDTQYF.

The J gene is TRBJ2-7, the V gene TRBV11-2, with 9 bases that match TRBD2. The CDR3 is made up of 14 amino acids. Unmatched junction bases numbered 11, after V lost 6 bases and J lost 8 bases. The V gene's germline CDR1 is SGHAT and CDR2 FQNNGV. CDR3 in amino acids: CASSPLAGTVKQYF. For the CDR3, the DNA is TGTGCCAGCAGTCCCCTAGCGGGGACTGTTAAGCAGTACTTC. The full variable domain, with the rest looked up from reference TRBV11-2 and TRBJ2-7, is EAGVAQSPRYKIIEKRQSVAFWCNPISGHATLYWYQQILGQGPKLLIQFQNNGVVDDSQLPKDRFSAERLKGVDSTLKIQPAKLEDSAVYLCASSPLAGTVKQYFGPGTRLTVT.